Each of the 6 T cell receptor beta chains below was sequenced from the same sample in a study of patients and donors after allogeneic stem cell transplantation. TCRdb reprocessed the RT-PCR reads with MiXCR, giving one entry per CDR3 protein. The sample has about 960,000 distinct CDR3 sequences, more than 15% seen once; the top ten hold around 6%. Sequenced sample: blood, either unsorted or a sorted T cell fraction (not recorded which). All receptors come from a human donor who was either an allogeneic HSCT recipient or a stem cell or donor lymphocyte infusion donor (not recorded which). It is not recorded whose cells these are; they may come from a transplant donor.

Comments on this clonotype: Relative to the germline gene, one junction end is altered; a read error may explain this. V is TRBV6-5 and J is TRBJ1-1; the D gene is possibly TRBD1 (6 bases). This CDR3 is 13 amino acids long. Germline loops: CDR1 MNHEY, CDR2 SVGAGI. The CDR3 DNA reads TGTGCCACCAGTTACAGGGTAAACACTGAAGCTTTCTTT. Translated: CATSYRVNTEAFF.

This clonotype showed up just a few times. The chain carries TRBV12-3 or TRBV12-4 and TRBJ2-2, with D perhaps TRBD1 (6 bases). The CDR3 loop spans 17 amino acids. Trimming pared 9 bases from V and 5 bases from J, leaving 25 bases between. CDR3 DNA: TGTGCCAGGGATATAAGAATGGACAGAGTAAATACCGGGGAGCTGTTTTTT. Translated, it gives CARDIRMDRVNTGELFF.

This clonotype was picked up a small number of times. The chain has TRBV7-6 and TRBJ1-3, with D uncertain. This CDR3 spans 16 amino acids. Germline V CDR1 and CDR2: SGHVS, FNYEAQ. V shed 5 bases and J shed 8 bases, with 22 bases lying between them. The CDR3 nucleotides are TGTGCCAGCAGCCCACAGTCCCGGACGGGGTGGGACACCATATATTTT. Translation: CASSPQSRTGWDTIYF.

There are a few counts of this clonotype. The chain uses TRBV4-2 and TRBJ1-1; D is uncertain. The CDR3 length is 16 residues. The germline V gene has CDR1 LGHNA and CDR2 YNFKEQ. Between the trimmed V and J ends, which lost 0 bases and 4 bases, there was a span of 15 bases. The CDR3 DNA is TGTGCCAGCAGCCAAGATGAGGAAGGGAGAGCCACTGAAGCTTTCTTT. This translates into CASSQDEEGRATEAFF.

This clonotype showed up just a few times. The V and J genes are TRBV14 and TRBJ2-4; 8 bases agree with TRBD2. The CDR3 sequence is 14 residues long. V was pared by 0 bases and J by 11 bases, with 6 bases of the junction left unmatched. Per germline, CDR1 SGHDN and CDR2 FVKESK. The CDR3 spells CASSQEMVGGVQYF. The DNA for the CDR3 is TGTGCCAGCAGCCAAGAGATGGTCGGGGGGGTTCAGTACTTC.

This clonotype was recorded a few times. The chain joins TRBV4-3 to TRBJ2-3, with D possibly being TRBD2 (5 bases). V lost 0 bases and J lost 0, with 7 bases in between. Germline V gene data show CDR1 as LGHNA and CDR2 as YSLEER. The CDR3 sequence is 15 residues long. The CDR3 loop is CASSQDRRSTDTQYF. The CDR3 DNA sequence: TGCGCCAGCAGCCAAGATCGGAGGAGCACAGATACGCAGTATTTT.